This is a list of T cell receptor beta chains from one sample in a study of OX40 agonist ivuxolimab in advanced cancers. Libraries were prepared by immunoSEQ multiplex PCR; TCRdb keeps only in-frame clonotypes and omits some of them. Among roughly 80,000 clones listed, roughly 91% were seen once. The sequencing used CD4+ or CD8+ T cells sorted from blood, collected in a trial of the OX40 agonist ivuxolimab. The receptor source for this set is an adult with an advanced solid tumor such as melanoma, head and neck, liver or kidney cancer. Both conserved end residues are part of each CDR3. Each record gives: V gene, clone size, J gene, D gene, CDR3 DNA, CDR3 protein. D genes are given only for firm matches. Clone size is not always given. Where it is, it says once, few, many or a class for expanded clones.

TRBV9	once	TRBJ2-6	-	TGTGCCAGCAGCGTAGGAGGTAACCCCTCTGGGGCCAACGTCCTGACTTTC	CASSVGGNPSGANVLTF
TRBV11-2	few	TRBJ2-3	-	TGTGTGCCTGGGGGCGCAACAGATACGCAGTATTTT	CVPGGATDTQYF
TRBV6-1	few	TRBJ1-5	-	TGTGCCAGCAGTGAAGTCAGTAATAATCAGCCCCAGCATTTT	CASSEVSNNQPQHF
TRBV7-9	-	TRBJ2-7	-	TGTGCCAGCAGGGGGCTGATCTCCTACGAGCAGTACTTC	CASRGLISYEQYF
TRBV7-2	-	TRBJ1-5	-	TGTGCCAGCAGCCTGGGACCGATCAATCAGCCCCAGCATTTT	CASSLGPINQPQHF
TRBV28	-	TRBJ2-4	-	TGTGCCAGCAGTCCGACGGGGAATACCAAAAACATTCAGTACTTC	CASSPTGNTKNIQYF
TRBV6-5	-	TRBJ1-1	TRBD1	TGTGCCAGCAGGTCGGGGGGACAGCCGTACACTGAAGCTTTCTTT	CASRSGGQPYTEAFF
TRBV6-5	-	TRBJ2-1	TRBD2	TGTGCCAGCAGTCCCCTGGGGACTAGCGGGCAAGAGCAGTTCTTC	CASSPLGTSGQEQFF
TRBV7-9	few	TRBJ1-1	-	TGTGCCAGCAGCTCGACACCGGGAACTGAAGCTTTCTTT	CASSSTPGTEAFF
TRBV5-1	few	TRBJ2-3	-	TGCGCCAGCAGCGGCGACACTGGGGATACGCAGTATTTT	CASSGDTGDTQYF
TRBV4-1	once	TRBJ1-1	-	TGCGCCAGCAGCAAAGGAGGCAGGAACACTGAAGCTTTCTTT	CASSKGGRNTEAFF
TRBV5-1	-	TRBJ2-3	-	TGCGCCAGCAGCTTGGACAAGGGCCCGCAGTATTTT	CASSLDKGPQYF
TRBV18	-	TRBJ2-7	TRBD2	TGTGCCAGCTCAAAAGGACTAGCGGGAGTCTTCGAGCAGTACTTC	CASSKGLAGVFEQYF
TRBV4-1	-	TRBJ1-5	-	TGCGCCAGCAGCCAAGGGACTTGGGCGGCCAATCAGCCCCAGCATTTT	CASSQGTWAANQPQHF
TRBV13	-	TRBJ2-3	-	TGTGCCAGCAGCTTAGGGGGGGACACAGATACGCAGTATTTT	CASSLGGDTDTQYF
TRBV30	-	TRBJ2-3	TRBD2	TGTGCCTGGAGGTCTAGCGGGAGCACAGATACGCAGTATTTT	CAWRSSGSTDTQYF
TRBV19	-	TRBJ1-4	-	TGTGCCAGTAGTCGGTATCGTAATGAAAAACTGTTTTTT	CASSRYRNEKLFF
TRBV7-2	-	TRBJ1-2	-	TGTGCCAGCAGCTTAGCCCTCACAGGGAACCTGCGCTACACCTTC	CASSLALTGNLRYTF
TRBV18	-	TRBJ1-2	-	TGTGCCAGCTCAGTCGACAGAAACTATGGCTACACCTTC	CASSVDRNYGYTF
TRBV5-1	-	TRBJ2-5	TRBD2	TGCGCCAGCAGCTTGCGGTCTAGCGGGGAGGGGACCCAGTACTTC	CASSLRSSGEGTQYF
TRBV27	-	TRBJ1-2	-	TGTGCCAGCAGTGACGCGGGGGACCCCTGGGGCTACACCTTC	CASSDAGDPWGYTF
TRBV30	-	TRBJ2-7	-	TGTGCCTGGAGCCGGGGTAACTACGAGCAGTACTTC	CAWSRGNYEQYF
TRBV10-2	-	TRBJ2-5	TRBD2	TGCGCCAGCAGGTGGGGGGGTCGAGAGACCCAGTACTTC	CASRWGGRETQYF
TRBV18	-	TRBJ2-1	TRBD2	TGTGCCAGCTCACTGGGAGGGGAGCAGTTCTTC	CASSLGGEQFF
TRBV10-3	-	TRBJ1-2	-	TGTGCCATCAGTGAGTCAGGGTTCAGTGGCTACACCTTC	CAISESGFSGYTF
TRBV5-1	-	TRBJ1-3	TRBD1	TGCGCCAGCAGCTTGGCCGAGGGGGCCTCTGGAAACACCATATATTTT	CASSLAEGASGNTIYF
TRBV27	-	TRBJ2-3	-	TGTGCCAGCAGTTTATGGCCCCCAGATACGCAGTATTTT	CASSLWPPDTQYF
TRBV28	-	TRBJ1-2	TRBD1	TGTGCCACCACCGGGACAGTCTATGGCTACACCTTC	CATTGTVYGYTF
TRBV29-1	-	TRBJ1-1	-	TGCAGCGTTGAAGATCGTTCGTGGGGGGCGCAGAGGGCTTTCTTT	CSVEDRSWGAQRAFF
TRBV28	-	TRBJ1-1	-	TGTGCCAGCAGGCCACAGGGAGGGGTAACTGAAGCTTTCTTT	CASRPQGGVTEAFF
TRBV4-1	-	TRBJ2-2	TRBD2	TGCGCCAGCAGCCACCCCGGGAGCGGGAGATGGACCGGGGAGCTGTTTTTT	CASSHPGSGRWTGELFF
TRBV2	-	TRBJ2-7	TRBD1	TGTGCCAGCTCGCTCCGGGACAGGGTCCTACAGCAGTACTTC	CASSLRDRVLQQYF
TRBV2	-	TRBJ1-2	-	TGTGCCAGCACCGTAGACGGTCCATATGGCTACACCTTC	CASTVDGPYGYTF
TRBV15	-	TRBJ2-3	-	TGTGCCACCAGCAGAGAGGCGGATGGGGGGACAGATACGCAGTATTTT	CATSREADGGTDTQYF
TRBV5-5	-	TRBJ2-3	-	TGTGCCAGCAGATGGACTTACTACACAGATACGCAGTATTTT	CASRWTYYTDTQYF
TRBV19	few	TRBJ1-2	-	TGTGCCAGTAGTTCTATTCAGGGAGGTGGCTACACCTTC	CASSSIQGGGYTF